Presented here are 26 T cell receptor beta chains from one specimen sequenced in a study of blood T cell repertoires in COVID-19. The protocol was immunoSEQ multiplex PCR, while the TCRdb copy is restricted to in-frame clones and leaves out a portion. The table has a few hundred thousand clones, less than 90% seen once; the top ten hold 2.5% to 3.5%. The sample was PBMCs or T cells enriched from blood (not recorded which). The origin of the receptors is a woman younger than 45 who had recovered from COVID-19.

J is TRBJ2-3 and V is TRBV19, with 10 bases matching TRBD2. Germline CDR1 is LNHDA and CDR2 is SQIVND (reference sequence). This CDR3 is 14 amino acids long. After removal of 7 bases from V and 4 bases from J, the junction contained 5 bases not matched to a gene. As DNA, the CDR3 is TGTGCCAGTATTTCTAGCGGGAGACCAGATACGCAGTATTTT. It codes for CASISSGRPDTQYF.

This chain connects TRBV15 to TRBJ1-5, with 8 positions matching TRBD1. V trimming: 3 bases; J trimming: 4 bases; junction bases outside the gene matches: 5. The CDR3 is made up of 15 amino acids. Germline V gives CDR1 LNHNV, CDR2 YYDKDF (reference sequence). The CDR3 is CATSSWTGRNQPQHF. The CDR3 DNA reads TGTGCCACCAGCAGTTGGACAGGGCGAAATCAGCCCCAGCATTTT. Based on the CDR3 plus reference TRBV15 and TRBJ1-5, the full variable domain is DAMVIQNPRYQVTQFGKPVTLSCSQTLNHNVMYWYQQKSSQAPKLLFHYYDKDFNNEADTPDNFQSRRPNTSFCFLDIRSPGLGDTAMYLCATSSWTGRNQPQHFGDGTRLSIL.

The V and J genes are TRBV5-1 and TRBJ1-5; D gene uncertain. The V and J ends lost 4 bases and 0 bases respectively, with 8 bases between them. Germline V gives CDR1 SGHRS, CDR2 YFSETQ. CDR3 length equals 14 residues. The CDR3 DNA is TGCGCCAGCAGCCGGGAGAATAGCAATCAGCCCCAGCATTTT. It translates to CASSRENSNQPQHF.

The chain couples TRBV28 to TRBJ1-5, with a weak D call TRBD1 (5 bases). The CDR3 spans 16 residues. Trimming shortened V by 7 bases and J by 3 bases, and 19 bases separated the two germline ends. CDR1 is MDHEN and CDR2 is SYDVKM in the germline V gene. CDR3 region: CASTPDTYSANQPQHF. The CDR3 DNA is TGTGCCAGCACTCCGGACACCTACAGTGCCAATCAGCCCCAGCATTTT.

This sequence joins TRBV28 and TRBJ1-5; the D gene is possibly TRBD1 (5 bases). This CDR3 comprises 18 residues. The germline V and J ends were trimmed by 2 bases and 4 bases, with 21 bases remaining between them. Germline CDR1 is MDHEN and CDR2 is SYDVKM. CDR3 sequence reads: CASSLGRGSRPRNQPQHF. CDR3 coding DNA: TGTGCCAGCAGTTTAGGAAGGGGAAGCCGCCCGCGGAATCAGCCCCAGCATTTT.

The chain is built from TRBV4-1 and TRBJ2-1; TRBD1 aligns across 10 bases. The germline CDR1 and CDR2 sequences are MGHRA and YSYEKL. V was clipped by 4 bases and J by 2 bases; unmatched bases: 5. The CDR3 sequence is 16 residues long. CDR3 sequence: CASSRAGTGAYNEQFF. For the CDR3, the DNA is TGCGCCAGCAGCCGAGCCGGGACAGGGGCCTACAATGAGCAGTTCTTC.

The chain joins TRBV2 to TRBJ2-1, with TRBD2 as a possible D gene (5 bases). Between the trimmed V and J ends, which lost 9 bases and 7 bases, there was a span of 16 bases. In germline, CDR1 is SNHLY, CDR2 FYNNEI. The CDR3 consists of 13 residues. The CDR3 coding sequence is TGTGCCAGTGGGATCACGGGAAAAAATGAGCAGTTCTTC. Its translation is CASGITGKNEQFF.

The chain links TRBV3-1 (or the pseudogene TRBV3-2) to TRBJ2-2; TRBD1 might be the D (6 bases). The V end lost 1 base, the J end lost 5 bases, and 11 bases lay between the germline ends. The CDR3 consists of 15 residues. Germline assignment: CDR1 LGHDT and CDR2 YNNKEL (reference sequence). The CDR3 sequence: CASSQGRGRTGELFF. The CDR3 region has the DNA TGTGCCAGCAGCCAAGGCAGGGGAAGGACCGGGGAGCTGTTTTTT.

V is TRBV6-5 and J is TRBJ1-1, with D uncertain. Germline V lookup: CDR1 MNHEY, CDR2 SVGAGI. V lost 4 bases, J lost 1 base, and 10 bases lay in between. This CDR3 comprises 14 residues. CDR3 amino acids: CASSSHIANTEAFF. In DNA form, the CDR3 reads TGTGCCAGCAGTTCCCACATAGCGAACACTGAAGCTTTCTTT.

The chain carries TRBV27 and TRBJ2-7; the match to TRBD2 covers 10 bases. The CDR3 spans 15 residues. Trimming at V came to 5 bases and at J to 0 bases, leaving 4 bases not matched to a gene. Per germline, CDR1 MNHEY and CDR2 SMNVEV (reference sequence). The CDR3 reads CASSRKREGSYEQYF. For the CDR3, the DNA is TGTGCCAGCAGTCGTAAGCGGGAGGGCTCCTACGAGCAGTACTTC.

This chain connects TRBV5-5 to TRBJ2-7, with 7 bases fitting TRBD1. V was clipped by 3 bases and J by 2 bases; unmatched bases: 8. This CDR3 has 15 residues. Germline loops: CDR1 SGHKS, CDR2 YYEKEE (reference sequence). The CDR3 sequence is CASSSTTGSTYEQYF. CDR3 DNA: TGTGCCAGCAGCTCTACGACAGGGTCGACCTACGAGCAGTACTTC.

This clone was detected a few times. The chain has TRBV18 and TRBJ2-7; no reliable D call. The CDR3 spans 13 residues. Germline V gene sequence: CDR1 KGHSH, CDR2 LQKENI. V lost 1 base and J lost 5, with 9 bases in between. CDR3 residues: CASSPLTADEQYF. The CDR3 nucleotides read TGTGCCAGCTCACCACTGACGGCGGACGAGCAGTACTTC.

This chain uses TRBV5-1 with TRBJ1-2, with TRBD1 identical over 8 bases. The ends lost 4 bases at V and 8 bases at J; junction bases unmatched: 10. Germline assignment: CDR1 SGHRS and CDR2 YFSETQ. This CDR3 contains 14 residues. CDR3 DNA sequence: TGCGCCAGCAGCCCCCGGGGCAGGGGGCGCGGCTACACCTTC. This gives the protein CASSPRGRGRGYTF.

This rearrangement joins TRBV19 to TRBJ1-1; tentative D call: TRBD1 (5 bases). The length of the CDR3 is 14 residues. The germline V gene encodes CDR1 LNHDA and CDR2 SQIVND (reference sequence). V gave up 2 bases and J gave up 9 bases, with 16 bases separating them. The CDR3 is CASSISGGDEKAFF. Written as DNA, the CDR3 is TGTGCCAGTAGTATATCGGGAGGGGATGAAAAAGCTTTCTTT.

The rearrangement links TRBV6-4 to TRBJ2-5, with 8 bases fitting TRBD1. Germline CDR1 reads MRHNA; CDR2 reads SNTAGT. The CDR3 consists of 18 residues. J lost 1 base, V lost 0 bases, and 10 bases had no gene match. The CDR3: CASSDSMGTGGAQETQYF. As DNA, the CDR3 is TGTGCCAGCAGTGACTCGATGGGGACAGGAGGGGCCCAAGAGACCCAGTACTTC.

V and J are TRBV20-1 and TRBJ1-5; D unresolved. The V end was cut by 3 bases, the J end by 4 bases, with 10 bases between. CDR3 length equals 13 residues. Per the germline V gene, CDR1 is DFQATT and CDR2 is SNEGSKA (reference sequence). The CDR3 DNA reads TGCAGTGCTAGTCACACGATAAATCAGCCCCAGCATTTT. It encodes CSASHTINQPQHF.

The rearrangement uses TRBV7-6 and TRBJ2-7; 8 nucleotides align to TRBD1. The ends lost 4 bases at V and 3 bases at J; junction bases unmatched: 5. Germline CDR1 reads SGHVS; CDR2 reads FNYEAQ. The CDR3 spans 14 residues. In DNA form, the CDR3 reads TGTGCCAGCAGCTCAGGAGGACAGGGCTACGAGCAGTACTTC. Protein: CASSSGGQGYEQYF.

Here the CDR3 reads CASSPDYNYGYTF. The CDR3 coding sequence is TGTGCCAGCAGCCCGGACTACAACTATGGCTACACCTTC. The V call is TRBV7-2, the J call TRBJ1-2; the D is unclear. Germline V gene lookup returns CDR1 SGHTA and CDR2 FQGNSA. V lost 5 bases and J 2 bases, leaving 9 bases between the germline ends. The CDR3 consists of 13 residues.

This clone was detected ten times or more. This rearrangement joins TRBV5-1 to TRBJ2-1; TRBD1 matches at 9 bases. Trimming at V came to 2 bases and at J to 8 bases, leaving 5 bases not matched to a gene. Germline CDR1 SGHRS, CDR2 YFSETQ. This CDR3 contains 14 residues. The CDR3 region has the DNA TGCGCCAGCAGCTTAGGGACAGGGTATGATGAGCAGTTCTTC. It is translated as CASSLGTGYDEQFF.

The V and J genes are TRBV2 and TRBJ1-6; D may be TRBD1 (5 bases). The CDR3 is made up of 15 amino acids. The germline V and J ends were trimmed by 6 bases and 4 bases, with 13 bases remaining between them. Germline V gene data show CDR1 as SNHLY and CDR2 as FYNNEI. The CDR3 sequence is CASSVTAVYNSPLHF. Written as DNA, the CDR3 is TGTGCCAGCAGCGTGACAGCCGTTTATAATTCACCCCTCCACTTT.

The chain links TRBV5-4 to TRBJ2-5; TRBD2 aligns across 8 bases. V lost 3 bases, J lost 4 bases, and 5 bases stayed unmatched. The CDR3 is 14 amino acids. From germline, CDR1 is SGHNT and CDR2 YYREEE (reference sequence). The CDR3 reads CASSYSGVGETQYF. The CDR3 DNA reads TGTGCCAGCAGCTATAGCGGGGTGGGAGAGACCCAGTACTTC.

The chain couples TRBV6-5 to TRBJ2-1; D is unclear. The germline gives CDR1 MNHEY, CDR2 SVGAGI. Trimming pared 0 bases from V and 10 bases from J, leaving 13 bases between. CDR3 length: 14 residues. CDR3 sequence: CASSYSSAGAEQFF. The DNA for the CDR3 is TGTGCCAGCAGTTACTCGAGTGCTGGAGCCGAGCAGTTCTTC.

V is TRBV7-6 and J is TRBJ1-1, with 10 bases that match TRBD1. Germline CDR1 and CDR2: SGHVS and FNYEAQ. The CDR3 spans 16 residues. The trim removed 3 bases at V and 0 bases at J, leaving 4 bases unmatched. CDR3 region: CASSLTGGVVNTEAFF. The DNA of the CDR3 is TGTGCCAGCAGCTTGACAGGGGGCGTGGTGAACACTGAAGCTTTCTTT.

The CDR3 DNA sequence: TGCAGCGTTGAAGAAACGGGACAGGCTAACACCTACGAGCAGTACTTC. As protein: CSVEETGQANTYEQYF. The chain uses TRBV29-1 and TRBJ2-7, with TRBD1 identical over 8 bases. The CDR3 runs to 16 residues. J lost 2 bases, V lost 0 bases, and 9 bases had no gene match. Germline CDR1 is SQVTM and CDR2 is ANQGSEA.

This clone has only one observation. The chain combines TRBV4-1 with TRBJ2-2, with TRBD1 as a possible D gene (6 bases). From germline, CDR1 is MGHRA and CDR2 YSYEKL. The V end was cut by 6 bases, the J end by 3 bases, with 14 bases between. The CDR3 has 15 residues. This chain's CDR3 is CASRPGHMDTGELFF. Here the CDR3 DNA reads TGCGCCAGCAGACCGGGACATATGGACACCGGGGAGCTGTTTTTT.

This chain joins TRBV3-1 (or the pseudogene TRBV3-2) and TRBJ1-6, with no clear D. Trimming left V 0 bases short and J 3 bases short, with 9 bases between. Germline V lookup: CDR1 LGHDT, CDR2 YNNKEL (reference sequence). The CDR3 loop spans 16 amino acids. DNA of the CDR3: TGTGCCAGCAGCCAAGAAGGTCAGGTCTATAATTCACCCCTCCACTTT. It translates to CASSQEGQVYNSPLHF.